The sequence of this TCR beta chain was determined in a study of CD8+ T cells in alopecia areata. Germline V gene data show CDR1 as SQVTM and CDR2 as ANQGSEA. With 1 base removed from V and 2 bases from J, the gap between germline ends came to 11 bases. CDR3 length: 14 amino acids. Noted treatment: oral pan-JAK inhibitor, 5-10 mg twice daily. It was cDNA, reverse transcribed from extracted RNA, that served as the sequencing template. Method: immunoSEQ multiplex PCR; TCRdb's copy keeps in-frame clones and lacks some. The data hold over 150,000 clones, with 58% observed a single time. The source was CD4+ T cells sorted from blood, collected at week 24, from a patient treated with tofacitinib. The sequence came from a human donor with alopecia areata. V and J are TRBV29-1 and TRBJ1-2, with a possible D match to TRBD1 (5 bases). This chain's CDR3 is CSVEAGARNYGYTF. CDR3 DNA: TGCAGCGTTGAAGCTGGGGCCAGGAACTATGGCTACACCTTC. Combining the CDR3 with reference TRBV29-1 and TRBJ1-2 gives the whole variable domain SAVISQKPSRDICQRGTSLTIQCQVDSQVTMMFWYRQQPGQSLTLIATANQGSEATYESGFVIDKFPISRPNLTFSTLTVSNMSPEDSSIYLCSVEAGARNYGYTFGSGTRLTVV.